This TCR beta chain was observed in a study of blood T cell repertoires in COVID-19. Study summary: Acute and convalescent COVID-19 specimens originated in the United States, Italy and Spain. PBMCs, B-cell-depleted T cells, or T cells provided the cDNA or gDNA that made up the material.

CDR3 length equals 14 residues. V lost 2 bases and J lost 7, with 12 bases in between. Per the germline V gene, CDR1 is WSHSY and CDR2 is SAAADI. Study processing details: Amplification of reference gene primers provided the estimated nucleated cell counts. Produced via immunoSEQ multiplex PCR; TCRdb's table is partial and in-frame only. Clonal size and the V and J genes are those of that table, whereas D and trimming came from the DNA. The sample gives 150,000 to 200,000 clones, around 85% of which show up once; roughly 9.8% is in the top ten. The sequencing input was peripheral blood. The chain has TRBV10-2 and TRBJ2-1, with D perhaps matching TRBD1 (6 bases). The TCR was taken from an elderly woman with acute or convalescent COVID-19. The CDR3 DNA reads TGCGCCAGCAGTGAGCCCCCAGGGGAGAATGAGCAGTTCTTC. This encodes CASSEPPGENEQFF.